The T cell receptor (beta chain) described here comes from a study of blood T cell repertoires in COVID-19. In the study overall: Cohort 3 donors were reported recovered after two negative PCRs, clearance, or symptom resolution.

Germline loops: CDR1 MNHNS, CDR2 SASEGT. The CDR3 is 15 residues long. Trimming took off 0 bases at V and 4 bases at J, with 12 bases between the two ends. This table comes from immunoSEQ multiplex PCR, and its TCRdb copy is limited to in-frame clones, with some not included. The repertoire holds 250,000 to 300,000 clones, with 88% as singletons. This clonotype was sampled from an older woman in a cohort exposed to, infected with or recovered from COVID-19 (not recorded which). V and J are TRBV6-1 and TRBJ1-2; the D gene is possibly TRBD1 (5 bases). The sequenced material came from PBMCs or T cells enriched from blood (not recorded which). CDR3 coding DNA: TGTGCCAGCAGTGAAGCAGGGGTGGTCACCTATGGCTACACCTTC. This codes for CASSEAGVVTYGYTF.